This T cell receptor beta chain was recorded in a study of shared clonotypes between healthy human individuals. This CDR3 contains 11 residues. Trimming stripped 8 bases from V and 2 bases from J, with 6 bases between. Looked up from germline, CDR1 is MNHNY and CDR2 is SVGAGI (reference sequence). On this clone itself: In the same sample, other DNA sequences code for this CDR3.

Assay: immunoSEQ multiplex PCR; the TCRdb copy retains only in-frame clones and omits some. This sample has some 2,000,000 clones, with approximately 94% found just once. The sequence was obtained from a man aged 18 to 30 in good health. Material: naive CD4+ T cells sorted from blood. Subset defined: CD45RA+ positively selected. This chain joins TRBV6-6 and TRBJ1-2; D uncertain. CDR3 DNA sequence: TGTGCCAGCGGCGGAAACTATGGCTACACCTTC. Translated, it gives CASGGNYGYTF.